The entry that follows covers one T cell receptor (beta chain) sequence. This sample stems from a study of cytotoxic CD8 clonotypes in ibrutinib-treated CLL. This CDR3 is 22 amino acids long. Produced via immunoSEQ multiplex PCR; TCRdb's table is partial and in-frame only. The sample lists more than 50,000 clones; approximately 57% were seen once. Frozen-stored PBMCs produced approximately 2 micrograms of genomic DNA for TCR beta libraries. The chain is built from TRBV21-1 and TRBJ2-5; the table's D gene call, TRBD1, was not cross checked with the DNA. TRBV21-1 is noted as a pseudogene. The material sequenced was PBMCs, taken after 12 months of ibrutinib treatment. The receptor was isolated from a human donor with chronic lymphocytic leukemia. CDR3 sequence reads: CASSANGEGDSVCHKIGETQYF. CDR3 in DNA: TGTGCCAGCAGCGCGAATGGTGAAGGGGACAGCGTTTGTCACAAGATAGGAGAGACCCAGTACTTC.